This T cell receptor beta chain was found in a study of T cell changes during pregnancy in multiple sclerosis. Sequencing was performed with immunoSEQ multiplex PCR; in TCRdb, only in-frame clones are kept and a portion is missing. The sample has more than 70,000 clones; 93% are singletons. The material was peripheral blood, obtained in the second trimester of pregnancy. The receptor was isolated from a female donor with multiple sclerosis, enrolled in a pregnancy study.

This CDR3 is CASSPGVGGYTF. CDR3 sequence (DNA): TGTGCCAGCAGCCCAGGGGTCGGTGGCTACACCTTC. The rearrangement joins TRBV7-3 to TRBJ1-2; D perhaps matches TRBD1 (6 bases). This CDR3 is 12 amino acids long. The V and J ends lost 5 bases and 7 bases respectively, with 11 bases between them. Germline V gene sequence: CDR1 SGHTA, CDR2 FQGTGA.